This paragraph reports one TCR beta chain. Its antigen is as yet unknown. This CDR3 region has 14 residues. The data stem from a study of siplizumab effects on memory and regulatory T cells. Whole-study findings and limits: Unstimulated subsets accounted for the mapping of only a minor share of the clones that were alloreactive. Siplizumab produced a significant reduction in alloreactive sequences that were traceable to unstimulated CD4+ memory cells.

Repertoires were generated with immunoSEQ multiplex PCR, while TCRdb's copy carries only in-frame clones and drops some. In the table there are about 85,000 clones, 85% to 95% of which are singletons. The V gene is TRBV21-1, the J gene TRBJ2-1; TRBD2 is the table's D call and was not checked against the DNA. TRBV21-1 corresponds to a pseudogene. The specimen sequenced was CD8+ T cells sorted from blood. This TCR came from a human donor in good health. The CDR3 is CASSGLAGNNEQFF. The CDR3 DNA sequence: TGTGCCAGCAGCGGTCTAGCGGGGAACAATGAGCAGTTCTTC.